A selection of T cell receptor beta chains follows, all from one sample in a study of cytomegalovirus exposure and HLA in healthy donors. Assay used: immunoSEQ multiplex PCR; TCRdb lists only in-frame clones, some missing. This sample has around 170,000 clones, with roughly four fifths found just once. The sequencing sample was made of PBMCs. The receptors shown here come from a man between 18 and 35 years old in good health and CMV-seronegative. CDR3s include the opening cysteine and the closing phenylalanine or tryptophan. A D gene is named only where the DNA matches it firmly. Clone size is not always given. Where it is, it says once, few, many or a class for expanded clones.

CDR3 DNA	CDR3 protein	V gene	J gene	clone size	D gene
TGCGCCAGCAGCCATCCTAGAGATCGGGACTCTCCCTACAATGAGCAGTTCTTC	CASSHPRDRDSPYNEQFF	TRBV4-1	TRBJ2-1	.	.
TGTGCCAGCAGTGCTGCTATCCTCTACAATGAGCAGTTCTTC	CASSAAILYNEQFF	TRBV2	TRBJ2-1	.	.
TGTGCCAGCTCACCGGGCCTGATCTCTGGAAACACCATATATTTT	CASSPGLISGNTIYF	TRBV18	TRBJ1-3	.	.
TGCAGCGTTGGGGGAGATATTAACAGCCCCAATCAGCCCCAGCATTTT	CSVGGDINSPNQPQHF	TRBV29-1	TRBJ1-5	.	.
TGCGCCAGTGGGCTCGGTACTAGCGGGAGAAGGGGGGGCTCCTACAATGAGCAGTTCTTC	CASGLGTSGRRGGSYNEQFF	TRBV5-1	TRBJ2-1	few	TRBD2
TGTGCCAGTAGTACCCCGTTGACAGGGTCCGGGGCGGTTCAGCCCCAGCATTTT	CASSTPLTGSGAVQPQHF	TRBV19	TRBJ1-5	.	TRBD1
TGTGCCAGCAGTGCTAGCGGGAGTGGGCACAATGAGCAGTTCTTC	CASSASGSGHNEQFF	TRBV27	TRBJ2-1	.	TRBD2
TGTGCCAGCACCGGGACAGGGGGCCCTAACACTGAAGCTTTCTTT	CASTGTGGPNTEAFF	TRBV14	TRBJ1-1	.	TRBD1
TGCGCCAGCAGCTCCGCACCATCTACCTACGAGCAGTACTTC	CASSSAPSTYEQYF	TRBV5-1	TRBJ2-7	.	.
TGTGCCAGCACCCGGCGGGGGGCTCGCTCCTACGAGCAGTACTTC	CASTRRGARSYEQYF	TRBV6-6	TRBJ2-7	.	TRBD2
TGTGCCATCAGCTTAGCGGGAGTCTACGAGCAGTACTTC	CAISLAGVYEQYF	TRBV10-3	TRBJ2-7	.	TRBD2
TGCGCCAGCAGCTTGGGCCCTAGCGGGGGCTCAGATACGCAGTATTTT	CASSLGPSGGSDTQYF	TRBV5-1	TRBJ2-3	.	TRBD2
TGTGCCAGCTCACCGCGGACATCCACCGGGGAGCTGTTTTTT	CASSPRTSTGELFF	TRBV18	TRBJ2-2	.	.
TGTGCCAGCAGTCCTACGGACAGGGTTCGCCAGCCCCAGCATTTT	CASSPTDRVRQPQHF	TRBV28	TRBJ1-5	.	TRBD1
TGTGCCAGCAGTCCGACAGGGGGCCATCAGCCCCAGCATTTT	CASSPTGGHQPQHF	TRBV27	TRBJ1-5	few	TRBD1
TGTGCCTGGAGAGGACTGGGCTATGGCTACACCTTC	CAWRGLGYGYTF	TRBV30	TRBJ1-2	.	.
TGTGCCAGCAGCTCCCGCGGGGTGGGGCCAAGGACCCAGTACTTC	CASSSRGVGPRTQYF	TRBV13	TRBJ2-5	.	.
TGTGCCAGCAGCCCCCCGGCCAAAAACATTCAGTACTTC	CASSPPAKNIQYF	TRBV9	TRBJ2-4	.	.
TGTGCCAGCAGTCCTCGGACAGGGTGGGCCACCGGGGAGCTGTTTTTT	CASSPRTGWATGELFF	TRBV27	TRBJ2-2	once	TRBD1
TGTGCCAGCAGCCACTCCGGGGGGAGGGGAGGCACAGATACGCAGTATTTT	CASSHSGGRGGTDTQYF	TRBV4-2	TRBJ2-3	.	TRBD2
TGTGCCAGCAGTTCTCCGTCTCGGAACACCATATATTTT	CASSSPSRNTIYF	TRBV7-6	TRBJ1-3	few	.
TGTGCCAGCTCATCAATCGCGGATTCACCCCTCCACTTT	CASSSIADSPLHF	TRBV18	TRBJ1-6	few	.
TGTGCCAGCAGCGTAGAAACAGCTCCCTATGGCTACACCTTC	CASSVETAPYGYTF	TRBV9	TRBJ1-2	.	.
TGTGCCAGCAGCTTACCATCACCCCATGGACAGGGGGCGGGTGGCTACACCTTC	CASSLPSPHGQGAGGYTF	TRBV7-9	TRBJ1-2	.	TRBD1
TGCGCCACGCGGGGGGTGACAGGGGGCACTGAAGCTTTCTTT	CATRGVTGGTEAFF	TRBV4-1	TRBJ1-1	once	TRBD1
TGTGCCAGCAGTAGTAGCGGGGGGACCCAAGAGACCCAGTACTTC	CASSSSGGTQETQYF	TRBV6-5	TRBJ2-5	.	TRBD2
TGCGCCAGCAGCCAAGACTATCCAGGGAGGTTTGATACGCAGTATTTT	CASSQDYPGRFDTQYF	TRBV4-1	TRBJ2-3	.	.
TGTGCCAGCAGCCCACCTAGCAGCAACGAGCAGTACTTC	CASSPPSSNEQYF	TRBV7-3	TRBJ2-7	.	.
TGTGCCAGCCCTAGCCAAGTCGAGCAGTACTTC	CASPSQVEQYF	TRBV5-8	TRBJ2-7	.	.
TGTGCCAGCAGCCCCGGGGGGGGAGCCTACTCTGGGGCCAACGTCCTGACTTTC	CASSPGGGAYSGANVLTF	TRBV7-3	TRBJ2-6	.	TRBD2
TGTGCCAGCAGCGCTGGGACTAGCGGGGGCCAAGAGACCCAGTACTTC	CASSAGTSGGQETQYF	TRBV5-4	TRBJ2-5	.	TRBD2
TGTGCCAGCAGCAAGGACAGGGTCGAGCAGTACTTC	CASSKDRVEQYF	TRBV5-4	TRBJ2-7	.	TRBD1
TGTGCCAGCAGTTTCCCGGCCAGGGTGGCCTATGGCTACACCTTC	CASSFPARVAYGYTF	TRBV28	TRBJ1-2	.	.
TGTGCCAGCAGTATCACACAGTCCTATGGCTACACCTTC	CASSITQSYGYTF	TRBV28	TRBJ1-2	.	.
TGTGCCTGGAGTGCCTCGAACACCGGGGAGCTGTTTTTT	CAWSASNTGELFF	TRBV30	TRBJ2-2	.	.
TGCGCCAGCAGCCAAGACGCGGCCCCCTCGCCCCAGTACTTC	CASSQDAAPSPQYF	TRBV4-1	TRBJ2-7	.	.
TGTGCCAGCAGTGAGGACAAGAACACTGAAGCTTTCTTT	CASSEDKNTEAFF	TRBV2	TRBJ1-1	.	.
TGTGCCAGCAGGGCCGGGACAGGGCCCGGCTACACCTTC	CASRAGTGPGYTF	TRBV2	TRBJ1-2	.	TRBD1
TGCGCCAGCAGCCAAGAAGGGGCTAATCAGCCCCAGCATTTT	CASSQEGANQPQHF	TRBV4-1	TRBJ1-5	few	.
TGTGCCAGTAGCTATTCCGGGACAGGGACCTATGGCTACACCTTC	CASSYSGTGTYGYTF	TRBV19	TRBJ1-2	.	TRBD1